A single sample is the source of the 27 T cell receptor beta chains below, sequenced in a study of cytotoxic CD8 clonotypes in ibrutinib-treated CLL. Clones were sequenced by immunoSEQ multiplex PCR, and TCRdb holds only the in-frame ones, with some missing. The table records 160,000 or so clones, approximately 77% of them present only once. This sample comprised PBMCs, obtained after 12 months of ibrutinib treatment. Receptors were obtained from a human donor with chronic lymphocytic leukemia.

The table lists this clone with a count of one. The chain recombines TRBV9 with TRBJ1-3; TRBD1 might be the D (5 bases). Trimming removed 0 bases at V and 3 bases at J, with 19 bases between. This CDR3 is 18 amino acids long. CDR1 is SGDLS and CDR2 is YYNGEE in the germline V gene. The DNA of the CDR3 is TGTGCCAGCAGCGTAGACGATTCAGGGACCGCTCTTGGAAACACCATATATTTT. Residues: CASSVDDSGTALGNTIYF.

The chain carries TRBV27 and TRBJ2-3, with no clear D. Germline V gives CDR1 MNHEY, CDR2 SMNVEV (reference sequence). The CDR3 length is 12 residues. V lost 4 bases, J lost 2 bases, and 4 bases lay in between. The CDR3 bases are TGTGCCAGCAGTTCATACACAGATACGCAGTATTTT. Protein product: CASSSYTDTQYF.

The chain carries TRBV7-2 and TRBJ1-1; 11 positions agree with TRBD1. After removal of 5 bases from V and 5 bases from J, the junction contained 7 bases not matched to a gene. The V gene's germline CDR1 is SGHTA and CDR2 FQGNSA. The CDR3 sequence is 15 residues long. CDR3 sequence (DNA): TGTGCCAGCAGCAACCGGGACAGGGGGAATACTGAAGCTTTCTTT. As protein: CASSNRDRGNTEAFF.

The CDR3 region is CASSSLGNTEAFF. The CDR3 DNA follows: TGTGCCAGCAGTTCGCTAGGGAACACTGAAGCTTTCTTT. The V gene is TRBV6-5, the J gene TRBJ1-1; D ambiguous. Trimming took 4 bases from V and 1 from J, leaving 7 bases between them. This CDR3 has 13 amino acids. CDR1 and CDR2 (germline): MNHEY, SVGAGI.

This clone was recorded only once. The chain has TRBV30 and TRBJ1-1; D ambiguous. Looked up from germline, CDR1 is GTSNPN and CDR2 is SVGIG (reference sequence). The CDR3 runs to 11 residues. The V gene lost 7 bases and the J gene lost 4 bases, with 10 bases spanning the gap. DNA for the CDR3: TGTGCCTTGCTTCGGGGCACTGAAGCTTTCTTT. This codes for CALLRGTEAFF. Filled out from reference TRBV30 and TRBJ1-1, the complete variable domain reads SQTIHQWPATLVQPVGSPLSLECTVEGTSNPNLYWYRQAAGRGLQLLFYSVGIGQISSEVPQNLSASRPQDRQFILSSKKLLLSDSGFYLCALLRGTEAFFGQGTRLTVV.

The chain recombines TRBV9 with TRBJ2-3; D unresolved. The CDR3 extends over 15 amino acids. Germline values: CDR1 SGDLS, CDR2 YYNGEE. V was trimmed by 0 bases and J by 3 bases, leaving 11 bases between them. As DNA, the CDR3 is TGTGCCAGCAGCGTAGTGCCGGTCAGGACAGATACGCAGTATTTT. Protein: CASSVVPVRTDTQYF. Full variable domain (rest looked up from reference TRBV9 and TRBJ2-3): DSGVTQTPKHLITATGQRVTLRCSPRSGDLSVYWYQQSLDQGLQFLIQYYNGEERAKGNILERFSAQQFPDLHSELNLSSLELGDSALYFCASSVVPVRTDTQYFGPGTRLTVL.

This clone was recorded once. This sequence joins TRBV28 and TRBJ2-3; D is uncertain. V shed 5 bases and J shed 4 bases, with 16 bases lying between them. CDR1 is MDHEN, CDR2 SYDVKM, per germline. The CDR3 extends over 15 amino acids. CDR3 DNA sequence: TGTGCCAGCAGTACTCAGCCAAGCCCCCCAGATACGCAGTATTTT. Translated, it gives CASSTQPSPPDTQYF. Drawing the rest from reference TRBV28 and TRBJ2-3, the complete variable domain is DVKVTQSSRYLVKRTGEKVFLECVQDMDHENMFWYRQDPGLGLRLIYFSYDVKMKEKGDIPEGYSVSREKKERFSLILESASTNQTSMYLCASSTQPSPPDTQYFGPGTRLTVL.

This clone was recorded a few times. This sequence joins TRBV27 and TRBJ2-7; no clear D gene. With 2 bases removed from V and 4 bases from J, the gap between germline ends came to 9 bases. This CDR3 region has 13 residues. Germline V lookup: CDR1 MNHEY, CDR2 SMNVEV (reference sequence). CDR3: CASSLRYSYEQYF. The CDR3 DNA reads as TGTGCCAGCAGTTTAAGATATAGTTACGAGCAGTACTTC.

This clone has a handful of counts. The CDR3, as DNA: TGTGCCAGCAGCCGTGGGACCTATGGCTACACCTTC. It codes for CASSRGTYGYTF. The chain employs TRBV28 and TRBJ1-2, with D possibly being TRBD1 (5 bases). The germline gives CDR1 MDHEN, CDR2 SYDVKM. The CDR3 extends over 12 amino acids. V was clipped by 6 bases and J by 4 bases, with 9 bases between them.

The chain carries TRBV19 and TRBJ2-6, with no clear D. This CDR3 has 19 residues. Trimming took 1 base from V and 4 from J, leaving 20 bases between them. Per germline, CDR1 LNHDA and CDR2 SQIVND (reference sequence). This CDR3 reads CASSIGSPGSRSGANVLTF. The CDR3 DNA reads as TGTGCCAGTAGTATAGGTAGCCCTGGCAGCAGATCCGGGGCCAACGTCCTGACTTTC. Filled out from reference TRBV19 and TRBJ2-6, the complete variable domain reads DGGITQSPKYLFRKEGQNVTLSCEQNLNHDAMYWYRQDPGQGLRLIYYSQIVNDFQKGDIAEGYSVSREKKESFPLTVTSAQKNPTAFYLCASSIGSPGSRSGANVLTFGAGSRLTVL.

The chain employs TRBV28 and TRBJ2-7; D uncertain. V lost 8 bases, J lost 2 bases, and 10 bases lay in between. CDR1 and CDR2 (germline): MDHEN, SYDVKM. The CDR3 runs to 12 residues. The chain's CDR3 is CASGTTPYEQYF. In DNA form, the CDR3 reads TGTGCCAGCGGAACCACCCCCTACGAGCAGTACTTC.

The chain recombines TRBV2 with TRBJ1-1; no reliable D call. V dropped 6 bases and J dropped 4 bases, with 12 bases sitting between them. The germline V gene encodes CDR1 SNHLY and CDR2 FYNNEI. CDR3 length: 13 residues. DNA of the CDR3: TGTGCCAGCAGGGCCTCGGAGGGCACTGAAGCTTTCTTT. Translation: CASRASEGTEAFF.

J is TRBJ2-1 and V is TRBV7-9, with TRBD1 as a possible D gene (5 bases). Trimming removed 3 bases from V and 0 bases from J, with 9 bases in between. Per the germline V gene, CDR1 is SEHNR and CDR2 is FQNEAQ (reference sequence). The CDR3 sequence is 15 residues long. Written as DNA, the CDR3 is TGTGCCAGCAGCTTGCAGGGCTACTCCTACAATGAGCAGTTCTTC. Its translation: CASSLQGYSYNEQFF.

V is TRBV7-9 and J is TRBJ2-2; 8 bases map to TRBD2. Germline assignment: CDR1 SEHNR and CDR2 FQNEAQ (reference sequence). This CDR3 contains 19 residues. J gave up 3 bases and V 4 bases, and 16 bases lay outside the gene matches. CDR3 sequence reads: CASSYLGRGGRIHTGELFF. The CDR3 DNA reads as TGTGCCAGCAGCTACCTCGGTCGGGGGGGGCGAATACACACCGGGGAGCTGTTTTTT.

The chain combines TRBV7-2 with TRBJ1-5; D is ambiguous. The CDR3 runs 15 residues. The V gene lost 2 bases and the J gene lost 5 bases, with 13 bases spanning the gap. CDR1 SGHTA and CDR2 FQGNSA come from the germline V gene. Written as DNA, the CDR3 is TGTGCCAGCAGCTTAATGGTGTCTGGGGATCAGCCCCAGCATTTT. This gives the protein CASSLMVSGDQPQHF.

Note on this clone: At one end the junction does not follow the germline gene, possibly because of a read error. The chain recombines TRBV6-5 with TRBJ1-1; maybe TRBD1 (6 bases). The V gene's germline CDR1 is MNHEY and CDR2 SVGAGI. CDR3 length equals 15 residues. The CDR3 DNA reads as TGTGCCAGCAGTTATTTCTCTGGACAGAACGCTGAAGCTTTCTTT. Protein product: CASSYFSGQNAEAFF.

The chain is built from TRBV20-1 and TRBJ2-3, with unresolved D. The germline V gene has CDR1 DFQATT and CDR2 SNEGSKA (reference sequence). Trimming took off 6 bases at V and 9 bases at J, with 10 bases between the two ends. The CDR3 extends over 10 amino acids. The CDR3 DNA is TGCAGTGCCGTGGGAACAACGCAGTATTTT. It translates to CSAVGTTQYF.

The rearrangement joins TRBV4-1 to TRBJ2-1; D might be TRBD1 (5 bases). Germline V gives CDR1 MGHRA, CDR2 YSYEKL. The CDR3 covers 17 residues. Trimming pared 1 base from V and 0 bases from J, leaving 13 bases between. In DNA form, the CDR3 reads TGCGCCAGCAGCCAAGGACAGCTACTAAGCTCCTACAATGAGCAGTTCTTC. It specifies CASSQGQLLSSYNEQFF.

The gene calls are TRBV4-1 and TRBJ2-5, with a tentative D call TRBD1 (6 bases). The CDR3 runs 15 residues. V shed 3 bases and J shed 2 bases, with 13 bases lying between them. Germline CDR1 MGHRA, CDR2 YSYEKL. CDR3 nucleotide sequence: TGCGCCAGCAGCCACCGTGGGACATTTCAAGAGACCCAGTACTTC. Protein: CASSHRGTFQETQYF.

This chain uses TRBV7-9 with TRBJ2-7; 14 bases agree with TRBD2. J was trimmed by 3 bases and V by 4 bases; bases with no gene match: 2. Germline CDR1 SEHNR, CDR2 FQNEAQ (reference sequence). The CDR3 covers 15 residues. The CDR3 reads CASSSGLAGDYEQYF. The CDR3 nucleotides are TGTGCCAGCAGCTCGGGACTAGCGGGAGACTACGAGCAGTACTTC.

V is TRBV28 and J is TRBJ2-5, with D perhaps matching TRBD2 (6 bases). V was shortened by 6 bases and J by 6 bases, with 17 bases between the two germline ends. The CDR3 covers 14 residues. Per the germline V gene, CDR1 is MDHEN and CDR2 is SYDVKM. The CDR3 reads CASSMGLTHQTQYF. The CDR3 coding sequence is TGTGCCAGCAGCATGGGACTGACGCATCAGACCCAGTACTTC. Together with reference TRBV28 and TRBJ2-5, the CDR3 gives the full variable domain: DVKVTQSSRYLVKRTGEKVFLECVQDMDHENMFWYRQDPGLGLRLIYFSYDVKMKEKGDIPEGYSVSREKKERFSLILESASTNQTSMYLCASSMGLTHQTQYFGPGTRLLVL.

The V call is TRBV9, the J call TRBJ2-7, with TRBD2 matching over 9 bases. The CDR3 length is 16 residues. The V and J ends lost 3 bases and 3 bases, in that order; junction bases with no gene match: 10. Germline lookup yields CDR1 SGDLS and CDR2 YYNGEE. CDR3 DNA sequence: TGTGCCAGCAGCGCCGTGATGACTAGCGGACTCTACGAGCAGTACTTC. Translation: CASSAVMTSGLYEQYF. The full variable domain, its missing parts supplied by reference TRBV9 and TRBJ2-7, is DSGVTQTPKHLITATGQRVTLRCSPRSGDLSVYWYQQSLDQGLQFLIQYYNGEERAKGNILERFSAQQFPDLHSELNLSSLELGDSALYFCASSAVMTSGLYEQYFGPGTRLTVT.

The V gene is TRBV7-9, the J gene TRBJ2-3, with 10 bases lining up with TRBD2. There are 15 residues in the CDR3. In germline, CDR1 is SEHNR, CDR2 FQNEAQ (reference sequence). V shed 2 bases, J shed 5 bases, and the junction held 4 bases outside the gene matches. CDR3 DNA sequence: TGTGCCAGCAGCTTACTAGCGGGGGCCCGAGATACGCAGTATTTT. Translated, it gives CASSLLAGARDTQYF.

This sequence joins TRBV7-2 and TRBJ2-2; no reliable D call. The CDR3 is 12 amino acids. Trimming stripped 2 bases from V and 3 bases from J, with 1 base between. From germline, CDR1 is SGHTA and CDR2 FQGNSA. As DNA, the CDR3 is TGTGCCAGCAGCTTATACACCGGGGAGCTGTTTTTT. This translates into CASSLYTGELFF.

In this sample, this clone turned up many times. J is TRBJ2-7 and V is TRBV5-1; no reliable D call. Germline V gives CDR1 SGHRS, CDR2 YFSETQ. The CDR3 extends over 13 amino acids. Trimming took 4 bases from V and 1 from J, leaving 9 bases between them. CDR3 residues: CASSPPESYEQYF. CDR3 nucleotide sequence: TGCGCCAGCAGCCCACCAGAGTCCTACGAGCAGTACTTC.

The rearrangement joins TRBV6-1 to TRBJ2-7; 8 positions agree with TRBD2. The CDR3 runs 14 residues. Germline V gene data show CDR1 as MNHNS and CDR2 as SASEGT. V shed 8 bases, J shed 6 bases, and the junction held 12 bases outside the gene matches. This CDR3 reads CASQRPPSGGEQYF. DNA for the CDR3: TGTGCCAGCCAGAGACCCCCGAGCGGGGGCGAGCAGTACTTC.

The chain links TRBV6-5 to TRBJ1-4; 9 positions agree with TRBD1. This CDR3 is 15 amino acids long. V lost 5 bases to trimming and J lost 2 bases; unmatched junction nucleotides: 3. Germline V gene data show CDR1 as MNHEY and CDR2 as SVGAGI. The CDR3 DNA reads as TGTGCCAGCAGTCGCACAGGGGGCACTAATGAAAAACTGTTTTTT. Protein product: CASSRTGGTNEKLFF.